This T cell receptor (beta chain) was retrieved from a study of blood T cell repertoires in COVID-19. At the level of the study: Samples representing acute and convalescent COVID-19 were sourced from the United States, Italy and Spain. PBMCs, B-cell-depleted T cells, or T cells were the source of the cDNA or gDNA that made up the material.

The CDR3 has 15 residues. Trimming removed 2 bases from V and 4 bases from J; junction bases left unmatched: 6. Germline CDR1 and CDR2: SGHTA and FQGTGA. Authors' methods: Scientists estimated how many nucleated cells there were by amplifying reference gene primers. Sequencing used immunoSEQ multiplex PCR; TCRdb keeps in-frame clones, though not all of them. That table supplies the V and J calls and clone size; D and trimming were determined from the DNA. The data contain under 250,000 clones, around nine tenths of them seen just once; the ten biggest clones take up about 0.8%. The chain employs TRBV7-3 and TRBJ1-1; TRBD1 matches at 8 bases. Specimen: peripheral blood. This clonotype was sampled from a man between 60 and 75 years old with COVID-19, enrolled during active disease. The CDR3 bases are TGTGCCAGCAGCTTAGGGGGTACAGGGGGCACTGAAGCTTTCTTT. Protein: CASSLGGTGGTEAFF. The full variable domain, rest sourced from reference TRBV7-3 and TRBJ1-1, is GAGVSQTPSNKVTEKGKYVELRCDPISGHTALYWYRQSLGQGPEFLIYFQGTGAADDSGLPNDRFFAVRPEGSVSTLKIQRTERGDSAVYLCASSLGGTGGTEAFFGQGTRLTVV.